A single TCR beta chain is shown here with its context. Its antigen is not yet known. Per-base quality was not reported, and no clone a single base away is much larger than it. The approximately 39 donors, aged roughly 6 to 100 years, were systemically healthy Caucasian individuals from Russia. Approximately 10 milliliters of peripheral blood were collected from each donor into EDTA-treated Vacutainer tubes. Ficoll-Paque density-gradient centrifugation was used to isolate PBMCs, with at least 7 million obtained per sample. Trizol reagent was used to extract total RNA from PBMCs, with at least 5.5 micrograms per sample. For every donor, an aliquot of PBMCs went through flow cytometry to measure the percentages of naive CD45RAhigh/CD27high T cells. This entry is derived from a study of blood T cells in healthy people across ages (dated by TCRdb to 2013 to 2016). Turning to the overall study: Template switching captured roughly one uniquely barcoded TCR beta cDNA molecule per two T cells in model experiments. For two donors (one aged 18 to 30 and one aged 80 or older), the study analyzed two additional independent replicas of 1 million unique cDNA reads from the same blood draw. Age-related changes in TCR beta repertoire diversity were measured in the study by deep sequencing normalized with unique cDNA molecular identifiers. Four age groups were formed from the donors: young (average roughly 15 years), middle-aged (approximately 40), aged (62) and long-lived (around 82). To avoid experimental bias, donors of different ages were randomly spread across the sequencing lanes.

Counted from cysteine to phenylalanine, this CDR3 has 10 amino acids. Just the 30-base CDR3 DNA is kept, in frame starting at base 1. The CDR1 and CDR2 encoded by the germline V gene are ENHRY and SYGVKD. Libraries were made using 5' RACE. Sequencing relied on an Illumina HiSeq 2500. A second roughly 7 to 11 cycle PCR used a sample-barcoded 5' primer and a J-beta primer mix. A template-switch 5' adaptor carrying 12 random nucleotides introduced a unique molecular identifier onto each TCR beta cDNA molecule. At least 2.5 million CDR3-containing paired-end reads were obtained from each sample. First-strand cDNA synthesis was performed from all RNA using the Mint cDNA synthesis kit, with priming by a TRBC-specific oligonucleotide. All cDNA was treated with uracil-DNA glycosylase and then went through a first 18-cycle PCR with the universal primers M1SS and BC2_uni_R. As for the authors' bioinformatics: For normalization, 1 million high-quality reads, each with a distinct molecular identifier, were randomly selected from each sample. Reads sharing molecular identifiers were discarded rather than binned into consensus sequences. MiTCR, set to a Q25 quality threshold and the strictest error-elimination algorithm, was used for CDR3 identification, clonotype clustering and error correction. A nonparametric unseen species model with Euler transformation was used to estimate a lower bound on total TCR beta diversity. Using fastp trimming at Q25 and MiXCR clonotype assembly, TCRdb reanalyzed the public sequencing data and kept in-frame beta chains. When rows share a CDR3 protein, they turn into one entry using the most common DNA and genes. In this record, the V and J calls reflect TCRdb's handling and not the investigators' own analysis. The sample table contains under 2,000,000 distinct CDR3 sequences; only one count was recorded for around half of them. Clones ranked in the top ten supply around 2.1% of the sample.

Beyond this particular receptor, the publication reports: The percentage of naive T cells measured by flow cytometry correlated strongly with observed TCR beta diversity. Since profiling was done on bulk unsorted PBMCs, naive and antigen-experienced compartments could not be conclusively compared. As age increased, observed TCR beta diversity per million T cells dropped in a roughly linear way, and a significant reduction was already evident by age about 40. Compared with the aged group, more naive CD4+ T cells, fewer expanded clones and increased TCR diversity were shown by the long-lived group, suggesting age selection. Because the CMV infection status of the donors was unknown, age-related changes in expanded clonotypes may potentially have been confounded. Estimates of total diversity based on one million sequenced T cells were regarded as lower bounds and as underestimates.

The sequence links TRBV10-3 to TRBJ2-5, with the D gene call left open. The J call may be mistaken, given a closer DNA end match to TRBJ2-7. This clonotype originated in a woman aged 40 to 50 in good health. Sequenced material: blood. This receptor carries the CDR3 CAIGVVEQYF. The DNA is TGTGCCATAGGAGTGGTCGAGCAGTACTTC.